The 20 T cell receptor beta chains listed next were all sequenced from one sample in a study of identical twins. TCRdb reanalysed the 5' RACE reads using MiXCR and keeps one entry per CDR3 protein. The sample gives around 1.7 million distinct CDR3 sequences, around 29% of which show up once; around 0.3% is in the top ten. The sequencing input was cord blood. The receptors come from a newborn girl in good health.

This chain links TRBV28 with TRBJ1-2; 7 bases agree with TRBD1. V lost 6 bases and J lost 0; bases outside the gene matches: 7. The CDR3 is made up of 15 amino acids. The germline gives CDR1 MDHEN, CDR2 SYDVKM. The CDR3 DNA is TGTGCCAGCAGCCCCGACAGGGCTCCTAACTATGGCTACACCTTC. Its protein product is CASSPDRAPNYGYTF.

CDR3 in amino acids: CASSVTSTGSYGYTF. In nucleotides, the CDR3 is TGTGCCAGCAGTGTCACTTCTACAGGGAGCTATGGCTACACCTTC. V is TRBV27 and J is TRBJ1-2; a possible D gene is TRBD1 (6 bases). V was shortened by 5 bases and J by 4 bases, with 17 bases between the two germline ends. CDR1 and CDR2 from the germline V gene are MNHEY and SMNVEV (reference sequence). The CDR3 totals 15 residues.

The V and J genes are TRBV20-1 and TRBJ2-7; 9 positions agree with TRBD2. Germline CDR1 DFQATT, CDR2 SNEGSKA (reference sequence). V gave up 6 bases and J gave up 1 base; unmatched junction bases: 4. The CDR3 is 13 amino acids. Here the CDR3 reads CSAPLAGSYEQYF. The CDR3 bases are TGCAGTGCCCCCCTAGCGGGGTCCTACGAGCAGTACTTC.

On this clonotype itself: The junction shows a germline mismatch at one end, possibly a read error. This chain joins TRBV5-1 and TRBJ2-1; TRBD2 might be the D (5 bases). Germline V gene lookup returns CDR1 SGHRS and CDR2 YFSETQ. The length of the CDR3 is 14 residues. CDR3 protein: CASSPRLSYNEQLF. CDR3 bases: TGCGCCAGCAGCCCACGACTATCCTACAATGAGCAGTTATTC.

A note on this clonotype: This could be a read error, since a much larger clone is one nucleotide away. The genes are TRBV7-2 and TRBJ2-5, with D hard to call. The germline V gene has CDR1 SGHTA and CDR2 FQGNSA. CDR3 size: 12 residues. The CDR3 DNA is TGTGCCAGCAGCTTGTGGAAAGAGACCCAGTGCTTC. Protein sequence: CASSLWKETQCF.

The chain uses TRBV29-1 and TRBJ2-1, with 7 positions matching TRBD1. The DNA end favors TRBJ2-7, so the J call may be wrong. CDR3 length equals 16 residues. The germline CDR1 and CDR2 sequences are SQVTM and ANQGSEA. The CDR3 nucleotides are TGCAGCGTCGACAGGGTTGAGACTCTTTCCTACAATGAGCAGTACTTC. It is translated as CSVDRVETLSYNEQYF.

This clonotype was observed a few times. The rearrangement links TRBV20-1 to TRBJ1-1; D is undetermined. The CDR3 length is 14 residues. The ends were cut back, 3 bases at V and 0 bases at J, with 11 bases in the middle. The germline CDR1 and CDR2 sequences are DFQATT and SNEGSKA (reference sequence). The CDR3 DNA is TGCAGTGCTAGGTATTTGATCATGAACACTGAAGCTTTCTTT. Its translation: CSARYLIMNTEAFF.

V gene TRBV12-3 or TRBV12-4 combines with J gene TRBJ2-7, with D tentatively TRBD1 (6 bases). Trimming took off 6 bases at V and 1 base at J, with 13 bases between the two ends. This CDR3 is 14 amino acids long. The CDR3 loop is CASRHRQESYEQYF. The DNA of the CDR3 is TGTGCCAGCAGGCACCGACAGGAGTCCTACGAGCAGTACTTC.

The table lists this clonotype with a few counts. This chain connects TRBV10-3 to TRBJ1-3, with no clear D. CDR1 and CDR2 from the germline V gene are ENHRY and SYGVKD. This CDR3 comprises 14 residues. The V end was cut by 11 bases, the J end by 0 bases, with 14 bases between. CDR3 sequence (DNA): TGTGCCTCGGCAGACCGTACCTCTGGAAACACCATATATTTT. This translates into CASADRTSGNTIYF.

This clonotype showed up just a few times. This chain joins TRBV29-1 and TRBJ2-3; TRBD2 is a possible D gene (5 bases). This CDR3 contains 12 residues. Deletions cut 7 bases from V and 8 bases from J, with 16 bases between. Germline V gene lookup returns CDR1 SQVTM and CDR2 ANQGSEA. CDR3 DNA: TGCAGCGCCCGCGGACTCCCTGGTACGCAGTATTTT. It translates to CSARGLPGTQYF.

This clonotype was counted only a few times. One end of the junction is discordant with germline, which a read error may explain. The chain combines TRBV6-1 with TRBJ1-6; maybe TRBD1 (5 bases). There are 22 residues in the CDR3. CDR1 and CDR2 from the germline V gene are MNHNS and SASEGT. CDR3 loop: CASSEPASWGRDASCSNSLLHF. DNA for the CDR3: TGTGCCAGCAGTGAACCCGCTTCATGGGGAAGGGACGCCTCCTGTTCTAATTCACTCCTCCACTTT.

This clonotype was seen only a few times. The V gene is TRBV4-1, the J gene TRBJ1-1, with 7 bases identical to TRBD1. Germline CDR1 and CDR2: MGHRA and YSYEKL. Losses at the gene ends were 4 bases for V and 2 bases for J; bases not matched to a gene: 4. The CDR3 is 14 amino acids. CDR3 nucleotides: TGCGCCAGCAGCCGGGGGGACAGAAACACTGAAGCTTTCTTT. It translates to CASSRGDRNTEAFF.

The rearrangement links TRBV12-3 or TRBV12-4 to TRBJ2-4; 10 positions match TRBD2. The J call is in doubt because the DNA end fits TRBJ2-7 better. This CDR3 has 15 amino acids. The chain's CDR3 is CASRAPSGRTHEQYF. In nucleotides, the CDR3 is TGTGCCAGCAGGGCCCCTAGCGGGAGAACCCACGAGCAGTACTTC.

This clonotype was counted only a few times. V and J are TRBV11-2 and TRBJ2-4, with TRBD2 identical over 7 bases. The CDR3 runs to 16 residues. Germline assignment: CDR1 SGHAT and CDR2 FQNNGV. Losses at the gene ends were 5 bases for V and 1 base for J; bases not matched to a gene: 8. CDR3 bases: TGTGCCAGCAGCCCCAAACTAGCGTTTGCCAAAAACATTCAGTACTTC. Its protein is CASSPKLAFAKNIQYF.

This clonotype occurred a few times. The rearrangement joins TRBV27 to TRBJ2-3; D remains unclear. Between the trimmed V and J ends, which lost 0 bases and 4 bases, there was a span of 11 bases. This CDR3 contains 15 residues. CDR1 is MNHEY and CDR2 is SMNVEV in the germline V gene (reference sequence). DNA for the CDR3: TGTGCCAGCAGTTTATCGGCCGGGTACGCAGATACGCAGTATTTT. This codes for CASSLSAGYADTQYF.

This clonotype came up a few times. CDR3 in DNA: TGTGCCATCAGTGGGAGCCTAGCGGGAGTTGTGTATGAGCAGTTCTTC. This translates into CAISGSLAGVVYEQFF. This chain uses TRBV10-3 with TRBJ2-1; 10 bases are shared with TRBD2. V was pared by 4 bases and J by 8 bases, with 11 bases of the junction left unmatched. Germline lookup yields CDR1 ENHRY and CDR2 SYGVKD. This CDR3 has 16 amino acids.

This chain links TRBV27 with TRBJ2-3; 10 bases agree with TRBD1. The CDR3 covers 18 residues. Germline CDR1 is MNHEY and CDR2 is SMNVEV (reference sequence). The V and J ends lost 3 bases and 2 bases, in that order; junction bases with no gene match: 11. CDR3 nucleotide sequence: TGTGCCAGCAGTTTTCATCCCCCGGACAGGGGGTCCACAGATACGCAGTATTTT. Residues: CASSFHPPDRGSTDTQYF.

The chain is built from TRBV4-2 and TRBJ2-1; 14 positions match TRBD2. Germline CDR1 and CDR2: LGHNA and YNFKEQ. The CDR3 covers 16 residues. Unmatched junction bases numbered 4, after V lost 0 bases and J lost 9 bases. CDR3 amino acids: CASSQDGTSGSGEQFF. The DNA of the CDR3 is TGTGCCAGCAGCCAAGACGGGACTAGCGGGAGTGGTGAGCAGTTCTTC.

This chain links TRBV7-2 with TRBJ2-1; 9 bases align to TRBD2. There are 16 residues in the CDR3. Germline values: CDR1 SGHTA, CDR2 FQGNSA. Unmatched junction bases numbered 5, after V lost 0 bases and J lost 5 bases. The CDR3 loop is CASSLARSGSNNEQFF. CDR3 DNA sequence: TGTGCCAGCAGCTTAGCGCGTAGCGGGAGTAACAATGAGCAGTTCTTC.

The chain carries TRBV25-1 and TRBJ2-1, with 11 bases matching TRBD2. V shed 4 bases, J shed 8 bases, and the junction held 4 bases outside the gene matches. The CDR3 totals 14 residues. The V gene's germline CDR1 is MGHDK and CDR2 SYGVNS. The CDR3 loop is CASSGTSGSDEQFF. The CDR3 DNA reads TGTGCCAGCAGTGGTACTAGCGGGAGTGATGAGCAGTTCTTC.